This T cell receptor beta chain was recovered during a study of cytomegalovirus exposure and HLA in healthy donors. Germline V gene lookup returns CDR1 SGHVS and CDR2 FNYEAQ. This CDR3 region has 15 residues. Trimming took 5 bases from V and 7 from J; bases not matched to a gene: 8. A multiplex PCR was run with 60 Vbeta primers and 13 Jbeta primers. The method was immunoSEQ multiplex PCR; TCRdb's version includes in-frame clones alone and lacks a portion of them. The sample lists some 150,000 clones; around 83% were seen once. V and J are TRBV7-6 and TRBJ1-6, with 7 nucleotides matching TRBD1. Sequenced: PBMCs. This receptor was identified in a woman aged 45 to 65 in good health and CMV-seropositive. The CDR3 bases are TGTGCCAGCAGCCCGAAGGGGGCGTCCAATTCACCCCTCCACTTT. Amino acid sequence: CASSPKGASNSPLHF.